Presented here are 29 T cell receptor beta chains from one specimen sequenced in a study of long-term antiretroviral therapy in people with HIV. Survey-level immunoSEQ v3.0 assays were run. Repertoires were generated with immunoSEQ multiplex PCR, while TCRdb's copy carries only in-frame clones and drops some. This sample has tens of thousands of clones, with over 90% found just once. The sample consisted of unsorted PBMCs, taken 3.7 years after starting antiretroviral therapy. These TCRs come from a woman in her fifties or sixties with HIV.

This sequence joins TRBV19 and TRBJ1-2, with D tentatively TRBD1 (5 bases). The length of the CDR3 is 15 residues. Germline V gene lookup returns CDR1 LNHDA and CDR2 SQIVND (reference sequence). V gave up 5 bases and J gave up 5 bases, with 18 bases separating them. CDR3 sequence reads: CASSPDKRQLYGYTF. The CDR3 region has the DNA TGTGCCAGTAGTCCGGATAAGAGACAGCTTTATGGCTACACCTTC.

The V and J genes are TRBV7-6 and TRBJ1-4, with D unclear. The length of the CDR3 is 12 residues. Per germline, CDR1 SGHVS and CDR2 FNYEAQ. V shed 2 bases and J shed 6 bases, with 4 bases lying between them. The CDR3 DNA follows: TGTGCCAGCAGCTTACTCGATGAAAAACTGTTTTTT. Protein sequence: CASSLLDEKLFF.

This chain joins TRBV5-1 and TRBJ2-5, with D maybe TRBD1 (6 bases). CDR3 length equals 15 residues. CDR1 is SGHRS, CDR2 YFSETQ, per germline. V was shortened by 2 bases and J by 0 bases, with 11 bases between the two germline ends. The CDR3 DNA reads as TGCGCCAGCAGCTTTGAGGGGGTGTACCAAGAGACCCAGTACTTC. Amino acids: CASSFEGVYQETQYF.

This clone was seen a single time. The chain couples TRBV2 to TRBJ1-6, with D possibly TRBD1 on 6 matching bases. The V gene lost 0 bases and the J gene lost 9 bases, with 15 bases spanning the gap. This CDR3 is built from 16 residues. Germline CDR1 SNHLY, CDR2 FYNNEI. The chain's CDR3 is CASSEARGASGSPLHF. As DNA, the CDR3 is TGTGCCAGCAGTGAAGCGCGGGGGGCAAGTGGTTCACCCCTCCACTTT. Full variable domain (rest looked up from reference TRBV2 and TRBJ1-6): EPEVTQTPSHQVTQMGQEVILRCVPISNHLYFYWYRQILGQKVEFLVSFYNNEISEKSEIFDDQFSVERPDGSNFTLKIRSTKLEDSAMYFCASSEARGASGSPLHFGNGTRLTVT.

V and J are TRBV5-8 and TRBJ1-1; D might be TRBD1 (5 bases). This CDR3 has 15 residues. Trimming took off 0 bases at V and 5 bases at J, with 14 bases between the two ends. Germline CDR1 reads SGHTS; CDR2 reads YDEGEE. The CDR3 protein is CASSLEGMGDTEAFF. CDR3 DNA sequence: TGTGCCAGCAGCTTGGAGGGGATGGGGGATACTGAAGCTTTCTTT.

The chain carries TRBV10-3 and TRBJ2-7, with D tentatively TRBD1 or TRBD2 (5 bases each). The CDR3 is 12 amino acids. Germline-derived CDR1 and CDR2 are ENHRY and SYGVKD. The V and J ends lost 9 bases and 2 bases respectively, with 11 bases between them. DNA for the CDR3: TGTGCCATAAGGGACCGAGCCTACGAGCAGTACTTC. Translated, it gives CAIRDRAYEQYF.

For the CDR3, the DNA is TGTGCCAGCGGTACAGGGGGGGAGATGGGCTACACCTTC. It is translated as CASGTGGEMGYTF. This sequence joins TRBV7-9 and TRBJ1-2; the match to TRBD1 covers 8 bases. CDR1 and CDR2 from the germline V gene are SEHNR and FQNEAQ (reference sequence). CDR3 length: 13 amino acids. The trim removed 8 bases at V and 8 bases at J, leaving 10 bases unmatched.

The chain couples TRBV11-2 to TRBJ2-2; D is unresolved. The germline V gene encodes CDR1 SGHAT and CDR2 FQNNGV. The CDR3 sequence is 12 residues long. The ends were cut back, 5 bases at V and 2 bases at J, with 3 bases in the middle. The CDR3 region is CASSENTGELFF. CDR3 DNA: TGTGCCAGCAGCGAAAACACCGGGGAGCTGTTTTTT.

This chain links TRBV5-1 with TRBJ1-1, with a tentative D call TRBD1 (5 bases). The ends were cut back, 0 bases at V and 6 bases at J, with 18 bases in the middle. This CDR3 comprises 16 residues. The V gene's germline CDR1 is SGHRS and CDR2 YFSETQ. CDR3 in amino acids: CASSLDHGSGGAEAFF. The CDR3 bases are TGCGCCAGCAGCTTGGACCACGGGTCGGGGGGTGCTGAAGCTTTCTTT.

The V call is TRBV5-5, the J call TRBJ1-1, with TRBD1 as a possible D gene (6 bases). Germline V gene sequence: CDR1 SGHKS, CDR2 YYEKEE (reference sequence). V lost 4 bases to trimming and J lost 3 bases, with 13 bases between them. This CDR3 is 14 amino acids long. CDR3 sequence reads: CASSTNQGYTEAFF. The CDR3 DNA reads TGTGCCAGCAGCACAAACCAGGGGTACACTGAAGCTTTCTTT.

The chain carries TRBV5-6 and TRBJ2-3; 8 bases agree with TRBD1. V dropped 2 bases and J dropped 5; count of bases not matched to a gene: 4. Germline V gene lookup returns CDR1 SGHDT and CDR2 YYEEEE. The CDR3 length is 14 residues. CDR3 residues: CASSFGQGEDTQYF. The CDR3 bases are TGTGCCAGCAGCTTTGGACAGGGCGAAGATACGCAGTATTTT.

The chain recombines TRBV6-6 with TRBJ1-6; possible D gene TRBD1, 5 bases. This CDR3 is 14 amino acids long. The V and J ends lost 7 bases and 8 bases respectively, with 15 bases between them. The germline gives CDR1 MNHNY, CDR2 SVGAGI (reference sequence). The CDR3 loop is CASIPGRQHSPLHF. Here the CDR3 DNA reads TGTGCCAGCATCCCCGGTCGACAGCATTCACCCCTCCACTTT.

The CDR3 nucleotides read TGCGCCAGCAGCTTGGAGCGGGGGCGGGCGGAGACCCAGTACTTC. Residues: CASSLERGRAETQYF. The V gene is TRBV5-1, the J gene TRBJ2-5; TRBD2 aligns across 8 bases. The CDR3 has 15 amino acids. Germline CDR1 and CDR2: SGHRS and YFSETQ. V trimming: 0 bases; J trimming: 5 bases; junction bases outside the gene matches: 6.

The chain combines TRBV27 with TRBJ1-6; D is perhaps TRBD1 (6 bases). CDR1 is MNHEY, CDR2 SMNVEV, per germline (reference sequence). V was pared by 5 bases and J by 7 bases, with 15 bases between. The CDR3 loop spans 15 amino acids. For the CDR3, the DNA is TGTGCCAGCAGTCTCAACAGGGATCGGAATTCACCCCTCCACTTT. Protein sequence: CASSLNRDRNSPLHF.

The chain carries TRBV9 and TRBJ2-2; D is unresolved. The CDR3 is made up of 13 amino acids. Trimming pared 0 bases from V and 1 base from J, leaving 1 base between. Germline V gene sequence: CDR1 SGDLS, CDR2 YYNGEE. CDR3 sequence: CASSVGNTGELFF. DNA of the CDR3: TGTGCCAGCAGCGTAGGGAACACCGGGGAGCTGTTTTTT.

The chain links TRBV6-5 to TRBJ1-1; 9 positions agree with TRBD1. Looked up from germline, CDR1 is MNHEY and CDR2 is SVGAGI. This CDR3 is built from 15 residues. J was trimmed by 3 bases and V by 0 bases; bases with no gene match: 2. CDR3 protein: CASSYSRTGDTEAFF. In DNA form, the CDR3 reads TGTGCCAGCAGTTACTCTAGGACAGGGGACACTGAAGCTTTCTTT.

The V gene is TRBV27, the J gene TRBJ1-1; D is ambiguous. Trimming pared 5 bases from V and 1 base from J, leaving 14 bases between. CDR1 and CDR2 (germline): MNHEY, SMNVEV (reference sequence). The CDR3 length is 15 residues. The DNA of the CDR3 is TGTGCCAGCAGTATTGGGCCAGCATGGAACACTGAAGCTTTCTTT. Its translation: CASSIGPAWNTEAFF.

V gene TRBV7-8 combines with J gene TRBJ2-7; D remains unclear. Trimming took off 3 bases at V and 3 bases at J, with 0 bases between the two ends. The CDR3 contains 10 residues. Germline V gives CDR1 SGHVS, CDR2 FQNEAQ. This CDR3 reads CASSFYEQYF. The DNA for the CDR3 is TGTGCCAGCAGCTTCTACGAGCAGTACTTC. The variable domain in full, with the rest retrieved from reference TRBV7-8 and TRBJ2-7, is GAGVSQSPRYKVAKRGQDVALRCDPISGHVSLFWYQQALGQGPEFLTYFQNEAQLDKSGLPSDRFFAERPEGSVSTLKIQRTQQEDSAVYLCASSFYEQYFGPGTRLTVT.

The chain employs TRBV29-1 and TRBJ2-4; TRBD2 agrees at 10 bases. After removal of 2 bases from V and 0 bases from J, the junction contained 7 bases not matched to a gene. In germline, CDR1 is SQVTM, CDR2 ANQGSEA. There are 17 residues in the CDR3. CDR3 region: CSVEKGTSGAAKNIQYF. The CDR3 nucleotides read TGCAGCGTTGAAAAGGGTACTAGCGGGGCAGCCAAAAACATTCAGTACTTC.

The chain recombines TRBV28 with TRBJ1-1; D possibly corresponds to TRBD1 (6 bases). Germline-derived CDR1 and CDR2 are MDHEN and SYDVKM. V was shortened by 4 bases and J by 8 bases, with 14 bases between the two germline ends. CDR3 size: 13 residues. In nucleotides, the CDR3 is TGTGCCAGCAGTTCGCGACAGGCTGGGGAAGCTTTCTTT. Residues: CASSSRQAGEAFF.

The V call is TRBV2, the J call TRBJ2-7; D not resolved. CDR1 is SNHLY and CDR2 is FYNNEI in the germline V gene. Deletions cut 5 bases from V and 6 bases from J, with 11 bases between. The CDR3 consists of 12 residues. In nucleotides, the CDR3 is TGTGCCAGCAGTAGAGGACGGACCGAGCAGTACTTC. Residues: CASSRGRTEQYF.

The chain is built from TRBV25-1 and TRBJ2-7; D unclear. This CDR3 comprises 15 residues. Trimming removed 2 bases at V and 0 bases at J, with 11 bases between. Germline CDR1 reads MGHDK; CDR2 reads SYGVNS. The DNA for the CDR3 is TGTGCCAGCAGTGAAGGCGGAAGATCCTCCTACGAGCAGTACTTC. Translating it yields CASSEGGRSSYEQYF.

This clone was recorded once. The CDR3 DNA is TGTGCCAGCAGCTTCTCTAGCGGGGGAGGCACAGATACGCAGTATTTT. Its protein is CASSFSSGGGTDTQYF. The chain is built from TRBV7-9 and TRBJ2-3, with TRBD2 matching over 10 bases. CDR3 size: 16 residues. V shed 3 bases, J shed 1 base, and the junction held 4 bases outside the gene matches. Germline-derived CDR1 and CDR2 are SEHNR and FQNEAQ (reference sequence).

This clone came up once. The V and J genes are TRBV27 and TRBJ1-1; D remains unclear. The CDR3 loop spans 13 amino acids. V lost 5 bases, J lost 1 base, and 8 bases lay in between. The V gene's germline CDR1 is MNHEY and CDR2 SMNVEV (reference sequence). The CDR3, as DNA: TGTGCCAGCAGTGCTTACAGGAACACTGAAGCTTTCTTT. Translating it yields CASSAYRNTEAFF.

The chain carries TRBV19 and TRBJ2-1; 10 bases line up with TRBD1. CDR1 and CDR2 (germline): LNHDA, SQIVND (reference sequence). There are 14 residues in the CDR3. V shed 7 bases and J 7 bases; nucleotides not matched to a gene: 7. The CDR3 loop reads CASNSGQGLNEQFF. The CDR3 bases are TGTGCCAGTAACTCGGGACAGGGGCTTAATGAGCAGTTCTTC.

CDR3 nucleotides: TGTGCCAGCAGCCAGGACAGGGTCCACAACCATGTGTTTTTT. Its translation: CASSQDRVHNHVFF. The chain recombines TRBV5-6 with TRBJ1-4; TRBD1 matches at 8 bases. CDR3 size: 14 residues. V lost 4 bases to trimming and J lost 15 bases; unmatched junction nucleotides: 14. CDR1 is SGHDT and CDR2 is YYEEEE in the germline V gene.

This chain uses TRBV6-6 with TRBJ1-2; no definite D call. The germline V gene encodes CDR1 MNHNY and CDR2 SVGAGI (reference sequence). Trimming left V 6 bases short and J 4 bases short, with 21 bases between. CDR3 length: 16 residues. In DNA form, the CDR3 reads TGTGCCAGCAGCCCCCCCCGGAAGACGGGGATCTATGGCTACACCTTC. Residues: CASSPPRKTGIYGYTF.

The rearrangement uses TRBV7-2 and TRBJ1-6; perhaps TRBD1 as D (6 bases). There are 15 residues in the CDR3. The V end lost 3 bases, the J end lost 6 bases, and 12 bases lay between the germline ends. Germline CDR1 reads SGHTA; CDR2 reads FQGNSA. The CDR3 sequence is CASSFLGQTNSPLHF. CDR3 in DNA: TGTGCCAGCAGCTTTCTAGGACAGACTAATTCACCCCTCCACTTT.

CDR3: CASSHEGVYGYTF. The CDR3 nucleotides read TGTGCCAGCAGCCACGAGGGAGTCTATGGCTACACCTTC. The chain couples TRBV6-5 to TRBJ1-2; D uncertain. Germline CDR1 is MNHEY and CDR2 is SVGAGI. Between the trimmed V and J ends, which lost 6 bases and 4 bases, there was a span of 12 bases. The CDR3 totals 13 residues.